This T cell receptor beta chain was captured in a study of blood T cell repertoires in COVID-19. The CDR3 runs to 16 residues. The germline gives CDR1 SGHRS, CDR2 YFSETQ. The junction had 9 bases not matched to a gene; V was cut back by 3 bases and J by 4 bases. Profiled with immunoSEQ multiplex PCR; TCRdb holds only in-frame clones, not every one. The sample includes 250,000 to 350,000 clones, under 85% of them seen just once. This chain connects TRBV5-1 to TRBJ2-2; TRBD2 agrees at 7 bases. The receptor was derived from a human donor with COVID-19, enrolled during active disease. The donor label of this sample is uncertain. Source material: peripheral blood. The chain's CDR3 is CASSSRELLFTGELFF. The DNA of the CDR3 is TGCGCCAGCAGCTCGCGGGAGCTACTGTTCACCGGGGAGCTGTTTTTT.